The T cell receptor (beta chain) described here comes from a study of cytomegalovirus exposure and HLA in healthy donors. Study-level information: Earlier, 150 million to 200 million T cells were analyzed, and some 120 million unique TCR beta sequences were found among them. For the approximately 360 genotyped donors, roughly 80% fell within the Caucasian-associated ancestry cluster. Findings and caveats of the study: V- and J-gene trimming of TCR beta was linked (in a later analysis) to a missense DCLRE1C variant.

With regard to this clone: The antigen is undetermined.

Both 60 Vbeta primers and 13 Jbeta primers went into the PCR. Sequencing used immunoSEQ multiplex PCR; TCRdb keeps in-frame clones, though not all of them. The sample has 45,000 to 55,000 clones, and its top ten clones hold more than 9.5%. Per germline, CDR1 SEHNR and CDR2 FQNEAQ (reference sequence). This CDR3 is built from 14 residues. Specimen: PBMCs. This sequence joins TRBV7-9 and TRBJ2-5, with D possibly TRBD1 on 5 matching bases. The J call may be in error: the DNA end matches TRBJ2-7 better. This TCR was sampled from a woman in her forties or fifties in good health and CMV-seropositive. CDR3 DNA: TGTGCCAGCAGCTTAGGACAGACCACCTACGAGCAGTACTTC. Translated: CASSLGQTTYEQYF.